The 7 T cell receptor beta chains below were found in one sample sequenced in a study of shared clonotypes between healthy human individuals. TCRdb's table, derived via immunoSEQ multiplex PCR, lists solely in-frame clones and lacks some. This sample has some 660,000 clones; around 73% occur once, and the top ten carry about 1.8%. Sequenced sample: memory CD4+ T cells sorted from blood. The sample's subset: CD45RA-negative fraction. The receptor set was obtained from a woman aged 25 to 39 in good health.

This chain uses TRBV30 with TRBJ1-3; unclear D gene. The CDR3 covers 13 residues. Trimming cost V 1 base and J 5 bases, with 9 bases left between them. Germline V gene sequence: CDR1 GTSNPN, CDR2 SVGIG (reference sequence). CDR3 sequence: CAWSANRRNTIYF. Written as DNA, the CDR3 is TGTGCCTGGAGTGCGAACCGAAGAAACACCATATATTTT.

This clone appeared a few times. The chain employs TRBV4-1 and TRBJ1-1; D unclear. Trimming cost V 0 bases and J 4 bases, with 15 bases left between them. The CDR3 runs to 16 residues. The germline V gene has CDR1 MGHRA and CDR2 YSYEKL. CDR3 sequence reads: CASSQDWAIGGTEAFF. In DNA, the CDR3 is TGCGCCAGCAGCCAAGATTGGGCCATAGGAGGCACTGAAGCTTTCTTT.

V gene TRBV25-1 combines with J gene TRBJ2-5; D perhaps matches TRBD1 (5 bases). The CDR3 spans 15 residues. With 1 base removed from V and 1 base from J, the gap between germline ends came to 10 bases. Germline loops: CDR1 MGHDK, CDR2 SYGVNS. This CDR3 is CASSESGRVQETQYF. The CDR3 DNA sequence: TGTGCCAGCAGTGAATCTGGCAGGGTCCAAGAGACCCAGTACTTC. The full variable domain, completed using reference TRBV25-1 and TRBJ2-5, is EADIYQTPRYLVIGTGKKITLECSQTMGHDKMYWYQQDPGMELHLIHYSYGVNSTEKGDLSSESTVSRIRTEHFPLTLESARPSHTSQYLCASSESGRVQETQYFGPGTRLLVL.

This clone was seen only once. The chain recombines TRBV7-2 with TRBJ1-5, with D possibly TRBD1 on 6 matching bases. Trimming took off 0 bases at V and 5 bases at J, with 11 bases between the two ends. Per the germline V gene, CDR1 is SGHTA and CDR2 is FQGNSA. This CDR3 has 15 residues. The CDR3 spells CASSLAWGLDQPQHF. CDR3 nucleotide sequence: TGTGCCAGCAGCTTAGCGTGGGGGCTGGATCAGCCCCAGCATTTT.

Turning to this clone: Other DNA sequences in the same sample also yield this CDR3. The chain links TRBV27 to TRBJ2-6; D not certain. Trimming stripped 2 bases from V and 0 bases from J, with 2 bases between. The V gene's germline CDR1 is MNHEY and CDR2 SMNVEV (reference sequence). The length of the CDR3 is 14 residues. The CDR3 nucleotides read TGTGCCAGCAGTTTACTCTCTGGGGCCAACGTCCTGACTTTC. It encodes CASSLLSGANVLTF.

CDR3 amino acids: CASSQSGTGGLAAFF. The CDR3 nucleotides are TGCGCCAGCAGCCAGTCCGGGACAGGGGGCTTAGCAGCTTTCTTT. J is TRBJ1-1 and V is TRBV4-1; 12 nucleotides line up with TRBD1. After removal of 3 bases from V and 10 bases from J, the junction contained 9 bases not matched to a gene. Per germline, CDR1 MGHRA and CDR2 YSYEKL. This CDR3 comprises 15 residues.

Worth noting for this clone: The sample contains more than one DNA sequence encoding this CDR3. V usage is TRBV6-1 and J usage is TRBJ2-7; no definite D call. Trimming took off 6 bases at V and 2 bases at J, with 8 bases between the two ends. The CDR3 is made up of 12 amino acids. In germline, CDR1 is MNHNS, CDR2 SASEGT. The chain's CDR3 is CASSDGPYEQYF. Here the CDR3 DNA reads TGTGCCAGCAGCGACGGACCCTACGAGCAGTACTTC.